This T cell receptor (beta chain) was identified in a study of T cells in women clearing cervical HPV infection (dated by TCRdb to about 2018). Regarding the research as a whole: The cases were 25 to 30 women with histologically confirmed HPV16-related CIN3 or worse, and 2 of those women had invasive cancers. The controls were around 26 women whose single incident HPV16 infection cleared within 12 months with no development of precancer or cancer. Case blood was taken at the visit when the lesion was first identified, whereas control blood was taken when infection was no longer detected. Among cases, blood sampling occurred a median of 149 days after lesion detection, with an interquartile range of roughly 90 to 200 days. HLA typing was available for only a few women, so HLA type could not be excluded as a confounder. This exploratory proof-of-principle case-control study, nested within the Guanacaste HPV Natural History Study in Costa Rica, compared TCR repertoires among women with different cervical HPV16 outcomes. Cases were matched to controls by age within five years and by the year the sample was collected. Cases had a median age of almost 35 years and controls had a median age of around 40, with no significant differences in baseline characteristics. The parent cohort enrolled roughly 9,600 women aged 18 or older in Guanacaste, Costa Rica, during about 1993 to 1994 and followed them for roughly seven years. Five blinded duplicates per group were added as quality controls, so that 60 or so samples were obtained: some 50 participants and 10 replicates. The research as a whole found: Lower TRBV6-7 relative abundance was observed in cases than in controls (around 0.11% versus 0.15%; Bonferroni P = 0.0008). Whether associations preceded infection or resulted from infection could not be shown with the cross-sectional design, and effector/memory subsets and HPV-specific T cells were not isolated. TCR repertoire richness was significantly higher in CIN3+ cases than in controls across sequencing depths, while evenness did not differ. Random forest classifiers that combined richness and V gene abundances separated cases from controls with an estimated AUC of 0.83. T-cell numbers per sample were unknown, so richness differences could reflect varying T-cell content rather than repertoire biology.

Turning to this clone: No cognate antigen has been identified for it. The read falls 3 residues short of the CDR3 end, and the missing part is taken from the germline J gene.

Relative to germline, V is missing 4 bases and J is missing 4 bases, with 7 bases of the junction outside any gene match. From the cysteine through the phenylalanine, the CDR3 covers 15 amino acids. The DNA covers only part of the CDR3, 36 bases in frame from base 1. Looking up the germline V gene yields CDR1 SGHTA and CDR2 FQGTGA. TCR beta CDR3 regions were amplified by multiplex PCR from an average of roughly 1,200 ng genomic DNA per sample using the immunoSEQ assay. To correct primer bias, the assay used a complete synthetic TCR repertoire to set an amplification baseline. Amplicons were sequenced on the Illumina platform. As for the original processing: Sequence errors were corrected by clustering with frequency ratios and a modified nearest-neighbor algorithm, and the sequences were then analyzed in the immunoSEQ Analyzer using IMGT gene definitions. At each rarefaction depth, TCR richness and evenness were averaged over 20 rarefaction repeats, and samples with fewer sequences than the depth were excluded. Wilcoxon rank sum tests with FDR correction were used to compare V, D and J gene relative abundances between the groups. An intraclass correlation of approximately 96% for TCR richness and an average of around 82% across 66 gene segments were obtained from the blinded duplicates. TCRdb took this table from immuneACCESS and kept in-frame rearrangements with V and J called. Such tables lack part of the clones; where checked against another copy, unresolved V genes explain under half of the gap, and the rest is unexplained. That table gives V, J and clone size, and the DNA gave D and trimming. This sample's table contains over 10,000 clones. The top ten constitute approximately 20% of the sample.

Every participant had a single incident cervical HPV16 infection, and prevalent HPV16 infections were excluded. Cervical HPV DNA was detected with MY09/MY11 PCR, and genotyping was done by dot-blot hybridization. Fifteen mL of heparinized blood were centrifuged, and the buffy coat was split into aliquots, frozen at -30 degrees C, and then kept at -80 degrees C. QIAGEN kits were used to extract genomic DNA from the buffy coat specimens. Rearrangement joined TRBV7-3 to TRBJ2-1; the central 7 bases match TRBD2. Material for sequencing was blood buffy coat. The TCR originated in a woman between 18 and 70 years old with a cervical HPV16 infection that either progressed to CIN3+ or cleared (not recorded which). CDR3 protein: CASSSGAGGYNEQFF. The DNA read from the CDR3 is TGTGCCAGCAGCTCGGGTGCCGGGGGGTACAATGAG.